The next 2 T cell receptor beta chains were all read from a single sample in a study of cytomegalovirus exposure and HLA in healthy donors. Primers for the PCR totalled 60 Vbeta and 13 Jbeta. Assay: immunoSEQ multiplex PCR; the TCRdb copy retains only in-frame clones and omits some. The table lists about 120,000 clones, around four fifths of them singletons, with approximately 11% in the top ten. The sequencing input was PBMCs. The receptors come from a man aged 25-40 years in good health and CMV-seropositive.

The chain carries TRBV4-3 and TRBJ2-4; 7 bases map to TRBD1. The ends lost 0 bases at V and 6 bases at J; junction bases unmatched: 2. This CDR3 is 14 amino acids long. The germline V gene encodes CDR1 LGHNA and CDR2 YSLEER. The CDR3 spells CASSQDAGGNIQYF. The CDR3 DNA reads TGCGCCAGCAGCCAAGATGCAGGGGGAAACATTCAGTACTTC.

V gene TRBV5-1 combines with J gene TRBJ1-2, with TRBD1 as a possible D gene (5 bases). There are 14 residues in the CDR3. CDR1 SGHRS and CDR2 YFSETQ come from the germline V gene. V was cut by 4 bases and J by 0 bases, with 10 bases left in between. For the CDR3, the DNA is TGCGCCAGCAGCGGATACAGGACTAACTATGGCTACACCTTC. Translating gives CASSGYRTNYGYTF.